A selection of T cell receptor beta chains follows, all from one sample in a study of graft-versus-host responses after intestinal transplantation. Profiled with immunoSEQ multiplex PCR; TCRdb holds only in-frame clones, not every one. This table has roughly 43,000 clones, just under 95% appearing once. The source material was PBMCs, sampled more than 310 days after intestinal transplant. The source of these receptors is a human patient who received an intestinal transplant, so some T cells may come from the graft donor. The conserved cysteine and the conserved F or W are not part of the CDR3 here.

V: TRBV7-7; J: TRBJ2-2; CDR3: ASSLGFRQANTGELF
V: TRBV30; J: TRBJ2-1; CDR3: AWSVLSGNYNEQF
V: TRBV19; J: TRBJ2-5; CDR3: ASSIEAQVETQY
V: TRBV6-1; J: TRBJ2-1; CDR3: ASSEATTGSYNEQF
V: TRBV7-9; J: TRBJ2-7; CDR3: ASTNGWLYYEQY
V: TRBV7-3; J: TRBJ2-1; CDR3: ASSFSGDYNEQF
V: TRBV5-1; J: TRBJ2-5; CDR3: ASSLAAARETQY
V: TRBV19; J: TRBJ2-7; CDR3: ASRKRDRAYEQY
V: TRBV29-1; J: TRBJ1-1; CDR3: SVGYRENTEAF
V: TRBV2; J: TRBJ2-7; CDR3: ASRQTGRYEQY
V: TRBV19; J: TRBJ2-1; CDR3: ASSTEQGRNEQF
V: TRBV12-5; J: TRBJ2-1; CDR3: ASGLVMSSSYNEQF
V: TRBV11-3; J: TRBJ2-5; CDR3: ASSFSSGAGQETQY
V: TRBV9; J: TRBJ2-3; CDR3: ASSVAPFIAGGWPDTQY
V: TRBV6-5; J: TRBJ1-4; CDR3: ASSYLVRDEKLF
V: TRBV5-1; J: TRBJ1-1; CDR3: ASSPLTGGNTEAF
V: TRBV6-6; J: TRBJ2-7; CDR3: ASSAEGDYEQY
V: TRBV5-1; J: TRBJ2-7; CDR3: ASSWGDLGAYEQY
V: TRBV5-1; J: TRBJ2-7; CDR3: ASSPGRGIYEQY
V: TRBV7-2; J: TRBJ1-2; CDR3: ASVRVVQGVYGYT
V: TRBV19; J: TRBJ1-2; CDR3: ASSISTGVYVGGYT
V: TRBV18; J: TRBJ2-2; CDR3: ASSARQPANTGELF
V: TRBV11-2; J: TRBJ1-2; CDR3: ASSLEALQGPDT
V: TRBV7-6; J: TRBJ2-7; CDR3: ASSLEGERGYEQY
V: TRBV18; J: TRBJ2-7; CDR3: ASSPPMGEQY
V: TRBV6-5; J: TRBJ2-7; CDR3: ASSAGDTPQRY
V: TRBV28; J: TRBJ1-1; CDR3: ASSLVVGRPLLNTEAF
V: TRBV11-2; J: TRBJ2-7; CDR3: ASSPTLLDLTYEQY
V: TRBV27; J: TRBJ2-1; CDR3: ASSEERASYQF